Listed below are T cell receptor beta chains from one sample, sequenced in a study of blood T cells in healthy people across ages. MiXCR was run by TCRdb on the 5' RACE reads, yielding one entry per CDR3 protein. The sample includes some 860,000 distinct CDR3 sequences, around 50% of them seen just once. Sequenced material: blood. These receptors all come from a man in his forties in good health. The CDR3 runs from the conserved cysteine through the conserved F or W. Each record gives: clone size, D gene, J gene, V gene, CDR3 DNA, CDR3 protein. The D gene is left open where the match is weak. Rows may omit the clone size; those that give it use once, few, many or a size class.

few - TRBJ2-5 TRBV12-3/TRBV12-4 TGTGCCAGCAGCCTCACAGGGTTCGAGACCCAGTACTTC CASSLTGFETQYF
- TRBD2 TRBJ2-3 TRBV5-1 TGCGCCAGCAGCTTGGTGGGTCTAGCGGGAGGATTAGATACGCAGTATTTT CASSLVGLAGGLDTQYF
- TRBD1 TRBJ1-1 TRBV12-3/TRBV12-4 TGTGCCAGCAGTTTTCGGACAGGCAACTATGAAGCTTTCTTT CASSFRTGNYEAFF
- TRBD2 TRBJ2-5 TRBV12-3/TRBV12-4 TGTGCCAGCGCCCTGGGGCGGGAGGCGTTTGGGGAGACCCAGTACTTC CASALGREAFGETQYF
- - TRBJ1-1 TRBV7-9 TGTGCCAGCAGTTCCGTGAGCCGGGGGAAGGAGGAAAGCACTGAAGCTTTCTTT CASSSVSRGKEESTEAFF
many - TRBJ2-7 TRBV20-1 TGCAGTGCTTATTCAGGGAAAGCTAGTGACGAGCAGTACTTC CSAYSGKASDEQYF
- - TRBJ1-2 TRBV7-9 TGTGCCAGCAGCTTAGAGGCCAGAAACTATGGCTACACCTTC CASSLEARNYGYTF
- - TRBJ1-1 TRBV7-9 TGTGCCAGCAGCTTTGACTCTGAAGCTTTCTTT CASSFDSEAFF
- TRBD2 TRBJ2-5 TRBV10-3 TGTGCCATCAGTGAACGGCTAGCGGGGGGTCGAGAGACCCAGTACTTC CAISERLAGGRETQYF
- - TRBJ1-2 TRBV4-1 TGCGCCAGCAGCCGGGACCGCACAGCTAACTATGGCTACACCTTC CASSRDRTANYGYTF
- - TRBJ1-5 TRBV28 TGTGGAGGGGGGCGCAGCAATCAGCCCCAGCATTTT CGGGRSNQPQHF
- - TRBJ2-7 TRBV5-6 TGTGCCAGCAGCTTGGGACGGGGTAAGGTCTCCTACGAGCAGTACTTC CASSLGRGKVSYEQYF
many - TRBJ2-5 TRBV20-1 TGCAGTGCTTCTAGAACCGGGACAAGTCAAGAGACCCAGTACTTC CSASRTGTSQETQYF
few TRBD1 TRBJ1-2 TRBV7-2 TGTGCCAGCAGCTCTTCCGGGACAGGGTACGGTGGCTACACCTTC CASSSSGTGYGGYTF
- TRBD1 TRBJ1-5 TRBV11-2 TGTGCCAGCAGCTCGACAGGGGGGATTAGCAATCAGCCCCAGCATTTT CASSSTGGISNQPQHF
- - TRBJ2-3 TRBV25-1 TGTGCCAGCAGTGATACGGGAGCGGCAGATACGCAGTATTTT CASSDTGAADTQYF
few - TRBJ2-7 TRBV5-5 TGTGCCAGCAGCTTGGCTAGCGCCGACGAGCAGTACTTC CASSLASADEQYF
- TRBD2 TRBJ2-3 TRBV9 TGTGCCAGCAGCGTAGAGCTAGCGGACACAGATACGCAGTATTTT CASSVELADTDTQYF
- - TRBJ2-5 TRBV10-3 TGTGCCATCAGGGGACGGGGGGAGACCCAGTACTTC CAIRGRGETQYF
- - TRBJ1-1 TRBV7-2 TGTGCCAGCACCAAAATGGTCCAGGTGGGCACTGAAGCTTTCTTT CASTKMVQVGTEAFF